The 24 T cell receptor beta chains below come from one sample, sequenced in a study of graft-versus-host responses after intestinal transplantation. Generated by immunoSEQ multiplex PCR, the TCRdb table keeps only in-frame clones and is missing some. Seen here are tens of thousands of clones, 84% observed once, and the top ten hold 0.39%. These receptors are not linked to any known antigen. Sequenced material: unstimulated CD4+ T cells sorted from spleen or lymph node cells, taken before transplant. The receptors were gathered from a human donor who was the organ donor for an intestinal transplant.

This sequence joins TRBV5-1 and TRBJ1-5, with 8 bases that match TRBD1. V shed 4 bases, J shed 1 base, and the junction held 7 bases outside the gene matches. CDR1 is SGHRS and CDR2 is YFSETQ in the germline V gene. This CDR3 is 16 amino acids long. CDR3 residues: CASSLGQGTSNQPQHF. In DNA form, the CDR3 reads TGCGCCAGCAGCCTTGGACAGGGTACAAGCAATCAGCCCCAGCATTTT.

The chain recombines TRBV7-2 with TRBJ1-6, with D perhaps TRBD1 (5 bases). V lost 5 bases to trimming and J lost 9 bases, with 14 bases between them. There are 14 residues in the CDR3. The germline V gene encodes CDR1 SGHTA and CDR2 FQGNSA. CDR3 nucleotides: TGTGCCAGCAGCCCGGACATAAACGTTTCACCCCTCCACTTT. This translates into CASSPDINVSPLHF.

V gene TRBV6-5 combines with J gene TRBJ1-2; D is unclear. This CDR3 has 12 amino acids. Germline lookup yields CDR1 MNHEY and CDR2 SVGAGI. V lost 8 bases and J lost 7, with 14 bases in between. The CDR3 DNA reads as TGTGCCAGCGTGGGAGGTAGGGTTGGCTACACCTTC. Protein sequence: CASVGGRVGYTF.

V gene TRBV14 combines with J gene TRBJ2-3, with TRBD2 matching 9 bases. Germline trimming cut 4 bases from V and 2 bases from J; bases unmatched to any gene: 4. Per germline, CDR1 SGHDN and CDR2 FVKESK. There are 15 residues in the CDR3. DNA of the CDR3: TGTGCCAGCAGCCTAACTAGCGGGTTCACAGATACGCAGTATTTT. Translation: CASSLTSGFTDTQYF.

The chain combines TRBV5-6 with TRBJ2-5; 7 nucleotides line up with TRBD2. Germline CDR1 and CDR2: SGHDT and YYEEEE. Unmatched junction bases numbered 6, after V lost 0 bases and J lost 1 base. The CDR3 consists of 16 residues. The CDR3 spells CASSLEDGLGQETQYF. DNA of the CDR3: TGTGCCAGCAGCTTGGAAGACGGACTAGGCCAAGAGACCCAGTACTTC.

The chain links TRBV19 to TRBJ2-5; 8 bases fit TRBD1. In germline, CDR1 is LNHDA, CDR2 SQIVND (reference sequence). Losses at the gene ends were 1 base for V and 5 bases for J; bases not matched to a gene: 6. The CDR3 length is 15 residues. CDR3 sequence (DNA): TGTGCCAGTAGTATAGGACAGGGGATCGGGGAGACCCAGTACTTC. Its translation is CASSIGQGIGETQYF.

CDR3 nucleotide sequence: TGTGCCAGCAGCTTGTATAGCGAGGCTGAGCAGTTCTTC. Translation gives CASSLYSEAEQFF. The gene calls are TRBV5-4 and TRBJ2-1, with D perhaps TRBD2 (5 bases). The CDR3 is 13 residues long. Trimming pared 1 base from V and 9 bases from J, leaving 11 bases between. Germline-derived CDR1 and CDR2 are SGHNT and YYREEE (reference sequence). Together with reference TRBV5-4 and TRBJ2-1, the CDR3 gives the full variable domain: ETGVTQSPTHLIKTRGQQVTLRCSSQSGHNTVSWYQQALGQGPQFIFQYYREEENGRGNFPPRFSGLQFPNYSSELNVNALELDDSALYLCASSLYSEAEQFFGPGTRLTVL.

This rearrangement joins TRBV7-9 to TRBJ1-1; 11 bases are a match to TRBD1. Germline V gene sequence: CDR1 SEHNR, CDR2 FQNEAQ (reference sequence). The CDR3 spans 18 residues. V gave up 5 bases and J gave up 2 bases; unmatched junction bases: 13. CDR3 sequence: CASSPHRTGGAGNTEAFF. The CDR3 DNA reads TGTGCCAGCAGCCCACACCGGACAGGGGGCGCCGGTAACACTGAAGCTTTCTTT. Using reference TRBV7-9 and TRBJ1-1 for the parts outside the CDR3, the full variable domain is DTGVSQNPRHKITKRGQNVTFRCDPISEHNRLYWYRQTLGQGPEFLTYFQNEAQLEKSRLLSDRFSAERPKGSFSTLEIQRTEQGDSAMYLCASSPHRTGGAGNTEAFFGQGTRLTVV.

This chain joins TRBV12-5 and TRBJ1-1, with a possible D match to TRBD1 (6 bases). Trimming took 0 bases from V and 4 from J, leaving 18 bases between them. The length of the CDR3 is 17 residues. Per germline, CDR1 LGHNT and CDR2 FRNRAP. CDR3 sequence (DNA): TGTGCTAGTGGTTTGGTCCTAACCCCAGGGGTGGGCACTGAAGCTTTCTTT. Translated, it gives CASGLVLTPGVGTEAFF.

This clone was found a few times. The rearrangement joins TRBV4-1 to TRBJ1-4; TRBD1 agrees at 7 bases. The V gene's germline CDR1 is MGHRA and CDR2 YSYEKL. The CDR3 spans 16 residues. V shed 1 base and J 3 bases; nucleotides not matched to a gene: 5. The CDR3 DNA reads TGCGCCAGCAGCCAAGCAGGGGGGCGGGCTAATGAAAAACTGTTTTTT. It encodes CASSQAGGRANEKLFF.

This clone was observed once. CDR3 in amino acids: CASSLTWEPNYGYTF. The CDR3 DNA sequence: TGTGCCAGCAGCTTGACGTGGGAGCCTAACTATGGCTACACCTTC. The rearrangement links TRBV5-6 to TRBJ1-2; D call uncertain. Trimming cost V 1 base and J 0 bases, with 10 bases left between them. CDR3 length equals 15 residues. CDR1 SGHDT and CDR2 YYEEEE come from the germline V gene.

The chain recombines TRBV6-5 with TRBJ1-5, with 9 bases fitting TRBD1. CDR3 length: 14 residues. The trim removed 5 bases at V and 5 bases at J, leaving 4 bases unmatched. Germline CDR1 reads MNHEY; CDR2 reads SVGAGI. CDR3 nucleotide sequence: TGTGCCAGCAGTCAAGACAGGGGGGATCAGCCCCAGCATTTT. Protein product: CASSQDRGDQPQHF.

The chain combines TRBV19 with TRBJ1-5, with 10 positions matching TRBD1. Germline assignment: CDR1 LNHDA and CDR2 SQIVND (reference sequence). The CDR3 consists of 13 residues. The V segment lost 5 bases and the J segment 6 bases; nucleotides outside the gene matches: 1. CDR3 DNA: TGTGCCAGTAGTCGGGACAGGGGTCAGCCCCAGCATTTT. It specifies CASSRDRGQPQHF.

A note on this clone: Since the CDR3 does not end with the conserved phenylalanine or tryptophan, this likely comes from a read error. No DNA is shown, since the ends of the CDR3 on it are uncertain; the CDR3 is the one TCRdb lists. The rearrangement joins TRBV6-1 to TRBJ2-7; the D segment call TRBD1 is taken from the table without a DNA check. Germline V CDR1 and CDR2: MNHNS, SASEGT. Termini included, the CDR3 measures 8 amino acids. This CDR3 is CASSGGTA.

This clone was detected only a few times. The chain recombines TRBV5-6 with TRBJ1-2, with D hard to call. The CDR3 extends over 15 amino acids. The germline gives CDR1 SGHDT, CDR2 YYEEEE. The germline V and J ends were trimmed by 0 bases and 7 bases, with 16 bases remaining between them. The CDR3 here is CASSLAPLPGPGYTF. DNA for the CDR3: TGTGCCAGCAGCTTGGCCCCCCTCCCTGGGCCTGGCTACACCTTC. Together with reference TRBV5-6 and TRBJ1-2, the CDR3 gives the full variable domain: DAGVTQSPTHLIKTRGQQVTLRCSPKSGHDTVSWYQQALGQGPQFIFQYYEEEERQRGNFPDRFSGHQFPNYSSELNVNALLLGDSALYLCASSLAPLPGPGYTFGSGTRLTVV.

The genes are TRBV9 and TRBJ2-3; perhaps TRBD2 as D (6 bases). Trimming removed 0 bases at V and 6 bases at J, with 11 bases between. The CDR3 is 14 amino acids. The V gene's germline CDR1 is SGDLS and CDR2 YYNGEE. CDR3 protein: CASSVDGGGDTQYF. DNA of the CDR3: TGTGCCAGCAGCGTAGACGGGGGTGGGGATACGCAGTATTTT.

The V call is TRBV28, the J call TRBJ2-3; 7 bases match TRBD1. Trimming cost V 6 bases and J 7 bases; bases outside gene matches: 10. The CDR3 has 14 amino acids. Per the germline V gene, CDR1 is MDHEN and CDR2 is SYDVKM. In DNA form, the CDR3 reads TGTGCCAGCAGAGACAGGGATAGATCAAATACGCAGTATTTT. Translated, it gives CASRDRDRSNTQYF.

This chain links TRBV4-3 with TRBJ1-1; 8 nucleotides match TRBD1. V lost 2 bases and J lost 4; bases outside the gene matches: 6. CDR3 length equals 15 residues. Germline V gene lookup returns CDR1 LGHNA and CDR2 YSLEER. The CDR3 coding sequence is TGCGCCAGCAGCCAAAAACAGGGGGGAGTCACTGAAGCTTTCTTT. Protein sequence: CASSQKQGGVTEAFF.

This chain connects TRBV2 to TRBJ2-3; 7 bases are a match to TRBD1. V was clipped by 6 bases and J by 4 bases; unmatched bases: 10. Germline values: CDR1 SNHLY, CDR2 FYNNEI. This CDR3 has 15 amino acids. The CDR3 coding sequence is TGTGCCAGCAGGAACAGGGGAACGGGCGCAGATACGCAGTATTTT. Its translation is CASRNRGTGADTQYF.

V is TRBV5-6 and J is TRBJ2-3, with TRBD2 matching 9 bases. The V segment lost 0 bases and the J segment 3 bases; nucleotides outside the gene matches: 5. The V gene's germline CDR1 is SGHDT and CDR2 YYEEEE. CDR3 size: 16 residues. The CDR3 bases are TGTGCCAGCAGCTTGGGGTCGACTAGCGGAACAGATACGCAGTATTTT. Translated, it gives CASSLGSTSGTDTQYF.

The chain joins TRBV2 to TRBJ2-6, with D possibly being TRBD2 (5 bases). The CDR3 spans 19 residues. V dropped 8 bases and J dropped 0 bases, with 23 bases sitting between them. The germline gives CDR1 SNHLY, CDR2 FYNNEI. The chain's CDR3 is CASRFWGAGDSSGANVLTF. For the CDR3, the DNA is TGTGCCAGCCGGTTTTGGGGAGCAGGAGACTCCTCTGGGGCCAACGTCCTGACTTTC.

The chain carries TRBV7-2 and TRBJ1-1; no firm D call. The CDR3 contains 15 residues. V was shortened by 1 base and J by 0 bases, with 9 bases between the two germline ends. The germline CDR1 and CDR2 sequences are SGHTA and FQGNSA. CDR3 bases: TGTGCCAGCAGCTTAGGTACAGCATTGAACACTGAAGCTTTCTTT. Protein product: CASSLGTALNTEAFF.

The chain couples TRBV7-9 to TRBJ2-7; TRBD2 matches at 7 bases. The CDR3 consists of 14 residues. The V and J ends lost 3 bases and 1 base, in that order; junction bases with no gene match: 3. Germline CDR1 reads SEHNR; CDR2 reads FQNEAQ (reference sequence). CDR3 region: CASSFGEGSYEQYV. CDR3 sequence (DNA): TGTGCCAGCAGCTTTGGGGAGGGTTCCTACGAGCAGTACGTC.

The chain is built from TRBV7-8 and TRBJ1-5; maybe TRBD1 (6 bases). The ends were cut back, 4 bases at V and 1 base at J, with 11 bases in the middle. Per the germline V gene, CDR1 is SGHVS and CDR2 is FQNEAQ. This CDR3 spans 15 amino acids. The CDR3 protein is CASSSDRPSNQPQHF. The CDR3 DNA sequence: TGTGCCAGCAGCTCCGACAGGCCGAGCAATCAGCCCCAGCATTTT.